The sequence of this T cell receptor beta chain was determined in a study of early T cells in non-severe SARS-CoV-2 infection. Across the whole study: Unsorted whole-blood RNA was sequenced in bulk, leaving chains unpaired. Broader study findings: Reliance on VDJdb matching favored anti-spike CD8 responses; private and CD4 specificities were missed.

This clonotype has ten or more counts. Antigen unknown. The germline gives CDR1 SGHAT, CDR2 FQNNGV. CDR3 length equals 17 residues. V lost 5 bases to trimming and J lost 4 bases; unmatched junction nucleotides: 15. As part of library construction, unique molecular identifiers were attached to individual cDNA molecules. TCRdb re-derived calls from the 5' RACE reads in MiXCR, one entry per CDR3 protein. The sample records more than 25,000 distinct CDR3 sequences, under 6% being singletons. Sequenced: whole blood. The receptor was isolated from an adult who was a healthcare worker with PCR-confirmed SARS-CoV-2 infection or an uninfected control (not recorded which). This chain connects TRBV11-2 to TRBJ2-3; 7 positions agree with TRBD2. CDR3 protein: CASSHLNGTISPDTQYF. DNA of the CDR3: TGTGCCAGCAGCCACCTGAACGGGACTATCTCCCCAGATACGCAGTATTTT. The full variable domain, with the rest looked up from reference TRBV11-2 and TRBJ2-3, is EAGVAQSPRYKIIEKRQSVAFWCNPISGHATLYWYQQILGQGPKLLIQFQNNGVVDDSQLPKDRFSAERLKGVDSTLKIQPAKLEDSAVYLCASSHLNGTISPDTQYFGPGTRLTVL.